Sequencing of this T cell receptor (beta chain) was carried out in a study of blood T cell repertoires in COVID-19. Study as a whole: Nucleic acid was either cDNA or gDNA, and it came from T cells, B-cell-depleted T cells, or PBMCs.

Profiling relied on immunoSEQ multiplex PCR, and the TCRdb table lists in-frame clones only, not all of them. This sample yields fewer than 80,000 clones, of which 70% to 90% are seen a single time; approximately 1% belongs to the top ten. The CDR3 has 15 amino acids. Looked up from germline, CDR1 is SGHTA and CDR2 is FQGNSA. J gave up 4 bases and V 1 base, and 3 bases lay outside the gene matches. This clone is a singleton in its sample. V and J are TRBV7-2 and TRBJ1-5; 8 bases line up with TRBD1. Sequences were obtained from peripheral blood. The receptor was derived from an older man with acute or convalescent COVID-19. The CDR3 loop is CASSLGTGTNQPQHF. The CDR3 DNA reads TGTGCCAGCAGCTTAGGGACAGGGACTAATCAGCCCCAGCATTTT.